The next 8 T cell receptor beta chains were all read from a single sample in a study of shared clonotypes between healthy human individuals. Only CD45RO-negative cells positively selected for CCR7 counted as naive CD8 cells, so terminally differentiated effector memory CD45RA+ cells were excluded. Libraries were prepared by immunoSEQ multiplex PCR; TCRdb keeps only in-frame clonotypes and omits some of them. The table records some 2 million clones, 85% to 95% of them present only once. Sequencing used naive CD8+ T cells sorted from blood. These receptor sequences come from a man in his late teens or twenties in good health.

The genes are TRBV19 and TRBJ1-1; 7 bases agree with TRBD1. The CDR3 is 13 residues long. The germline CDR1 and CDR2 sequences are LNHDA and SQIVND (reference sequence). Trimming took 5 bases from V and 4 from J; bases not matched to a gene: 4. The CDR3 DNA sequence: TGTGCCAGTAGTGCCCGGGACAGCACTGAAGCTTTCTTT. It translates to CASSARDSTEAFF.

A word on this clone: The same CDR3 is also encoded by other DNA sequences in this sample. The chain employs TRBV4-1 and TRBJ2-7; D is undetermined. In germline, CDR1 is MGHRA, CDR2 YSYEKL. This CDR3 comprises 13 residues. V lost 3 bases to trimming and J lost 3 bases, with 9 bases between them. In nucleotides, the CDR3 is TGCGCCAGCAGCCAGGGCTCGGACTACGAGCAGTACTTC. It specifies CASSQGSDYEQYF.

The CDR3 nucleotides read TGTGCCAGCAGTTTAGGGGGCACCCCCCAAGAGACCCAGTACTTC. Translation gives CASSLGGTPQETQYF. The chain uses TRBV28 and TRBJ2-5; possible D gene TRBD1, 6 bases. Trimming took 2 bases from V and 1 from J, leaving 11 bases between them. The CDR3 sequence is 15 residues long. CDR1 is MDHEN, CDR2 SYDVKM, per germline. Based on the CDR3 plus reference TRBV28 and TRBJ2-5, the full variable domain is DVKVTQSSRYLVKRTGEKVFLECVQDMDHENMFWYRQDPGLGLRLIYFSYDVKMKEKGDIPEGYSVSREKKERFSLILESASTNQTSMYLCASSLGGTPQETQYFGPGTRLLVL.

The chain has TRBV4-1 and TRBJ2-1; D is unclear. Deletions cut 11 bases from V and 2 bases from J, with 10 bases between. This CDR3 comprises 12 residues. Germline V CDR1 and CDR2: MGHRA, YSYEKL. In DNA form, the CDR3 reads TGCGCCTGCCTCAACACCTACAATGAGCAGTTCTTC. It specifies CACLNTYNEQFF.

CDR3 sequence reads: CASSQTMGVGNTEAFF. CDR3 nucleotide sequence: TGCGCCAGCAGCCAAACGATGGGGGTGGGGAACACTGAAGCTTTCTTT. The gene calls are TRBV4-1 and TRBJ1-1; D might be TRBD1 (5 bases). Trimming stripped 2 bases from V and 1 base from J, with 14 bases between. The CDR3 has 16 amino acids. CDR1 and CDR2 from the germline V gene are MGHRA and YSYEKL.

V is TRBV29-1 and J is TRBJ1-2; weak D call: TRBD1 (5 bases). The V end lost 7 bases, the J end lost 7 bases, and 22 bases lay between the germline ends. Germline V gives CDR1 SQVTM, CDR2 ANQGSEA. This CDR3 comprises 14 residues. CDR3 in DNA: TGCAGCGGACGAACGACAGAAGAGAGCTTTGGCTACACCTTC. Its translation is CSGRTTEESFGYTF.

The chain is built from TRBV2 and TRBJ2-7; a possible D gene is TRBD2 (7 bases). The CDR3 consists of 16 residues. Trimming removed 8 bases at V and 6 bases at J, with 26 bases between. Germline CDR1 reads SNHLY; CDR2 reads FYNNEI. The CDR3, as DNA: TGTGCCAGCTTGACGAGGGGCGGGGGCTCTCAGGGCGAGCAGTACTTC. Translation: CASLTRGGGSQGEQYF.

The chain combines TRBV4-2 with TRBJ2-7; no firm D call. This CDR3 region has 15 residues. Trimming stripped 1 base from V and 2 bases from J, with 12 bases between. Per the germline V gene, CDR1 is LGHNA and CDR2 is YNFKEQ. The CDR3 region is CASSQVGNSPYEQYF. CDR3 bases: TGTGCCAGCAGCCAAGTGGGAAACAGTCCCTACGAGCAGTACTTC.